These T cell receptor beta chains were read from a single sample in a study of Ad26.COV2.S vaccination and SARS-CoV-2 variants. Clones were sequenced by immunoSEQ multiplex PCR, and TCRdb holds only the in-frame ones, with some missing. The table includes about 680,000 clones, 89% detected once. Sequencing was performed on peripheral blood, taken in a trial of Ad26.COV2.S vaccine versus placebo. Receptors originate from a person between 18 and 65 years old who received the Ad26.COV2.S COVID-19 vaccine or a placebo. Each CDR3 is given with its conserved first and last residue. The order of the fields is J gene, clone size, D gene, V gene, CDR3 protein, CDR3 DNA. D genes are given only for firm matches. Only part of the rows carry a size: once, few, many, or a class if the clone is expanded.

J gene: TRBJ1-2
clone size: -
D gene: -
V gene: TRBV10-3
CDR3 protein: CAIGGNLVYGYTF
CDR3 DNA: TGTGCCATCGGGGGGAATTTAGTGTATGGCTACACCTTC

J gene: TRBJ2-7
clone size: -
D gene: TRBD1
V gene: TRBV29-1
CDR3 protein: CSVSPGQAGGEQYF
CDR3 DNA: TGCAGCGTTTCTCCGGGACAGGCCGGGGGCGAGCAGTACTTC

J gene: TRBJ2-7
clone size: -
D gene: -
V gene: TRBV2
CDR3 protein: CASSRGSLEQYF
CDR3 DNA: TGTGCCAGCAGCCGGGGATCCCTCGAGCAGTACTTC

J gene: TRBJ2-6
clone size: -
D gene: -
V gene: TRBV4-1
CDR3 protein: CASSPRLPGANVLTF
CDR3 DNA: TGCGCCAGCAGCCCGCGGCTGCCTGGGGCCAACGTCCTGACTTTC

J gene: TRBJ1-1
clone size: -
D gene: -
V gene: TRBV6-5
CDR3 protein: CASSYSEGTEAFF
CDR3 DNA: TGTGCCAGCAGTTACTCGGAGGGGACTGAAGCTTTCTTT

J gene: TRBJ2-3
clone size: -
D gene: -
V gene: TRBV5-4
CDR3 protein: CASSLGGASGPSTDTQYF
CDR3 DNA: TGTGCCAGCAGCTTGGGGGGGGCTAGCGGACCTAGCACAGATACGCAGTATTTT

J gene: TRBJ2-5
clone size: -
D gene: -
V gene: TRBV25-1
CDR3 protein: CASSAIQAKETQYF
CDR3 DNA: TGTGCCAGCAGTGCGATCCAAGCCAAGGAGACCCAGTACTTC

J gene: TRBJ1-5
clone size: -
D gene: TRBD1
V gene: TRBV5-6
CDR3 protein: CASSRTGGMPQHF
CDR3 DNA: TGTGCCAGCAGCCGGACAGGGGGGATGCCCCAGCATTTT

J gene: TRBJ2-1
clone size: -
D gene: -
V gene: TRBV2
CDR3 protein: CASSENGPSYNEQFF
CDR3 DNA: TGTGCCAGCAGTGAAAACGGACCGTCCTACAATGAGCAGTTCTTC

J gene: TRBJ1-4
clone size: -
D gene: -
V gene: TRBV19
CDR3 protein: CASSIADELFF
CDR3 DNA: TGTGCCAGTAGTATTGCCGACGAGCTGTTTTTT

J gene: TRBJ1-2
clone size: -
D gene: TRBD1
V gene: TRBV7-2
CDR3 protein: CASSLAPGQRVNYGYTF
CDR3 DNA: TGTGCCAGCAGCTTAGCACCGGGACAGCGAGTTAACTATGGCTACACCTTC

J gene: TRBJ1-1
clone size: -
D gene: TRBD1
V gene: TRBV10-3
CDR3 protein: CAISEKWGQGNTEAFF
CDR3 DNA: TGTGCCATCAGTGAGAAATGGGGACAGGGTAACACTGAAGCTTTCTTT

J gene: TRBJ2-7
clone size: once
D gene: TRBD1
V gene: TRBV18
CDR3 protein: CASSPPTGTGAYEQYF
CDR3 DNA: TGTGCCAGCTCACCACCAACCGGGACAGGGGCCTACGAGCAGTACTTC

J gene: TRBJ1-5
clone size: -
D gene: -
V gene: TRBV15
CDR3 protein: CATSRDPDPGGLQHF
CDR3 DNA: TGTGCCACCAGCAGAGATCCGGACCCAGGAGGACTCCAGCATTTT

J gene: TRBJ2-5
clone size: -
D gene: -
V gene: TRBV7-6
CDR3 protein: CASRNQETQYF
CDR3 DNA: TGTGCCAGCAGGAACCAAGAGACCCAGTACTTC

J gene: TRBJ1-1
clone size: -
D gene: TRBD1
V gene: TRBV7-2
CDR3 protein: CASSVTGGNTEAFF
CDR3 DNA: TGTGCCAGCAGCGTGACAGGGGGGAACACTGAAGCTTTCTTT